This TCR beta chain appears in the sequencing data of a study of T cells in Graves' hyperthyroidism and ophthalmopathy. Broader study findings: In the analysis, a 13 V-J model separated ophthalmopathy from stable hyperthyroidism.

The CDR3 length is 15 residues. V lost 5 bases, J lost 0 bases, and 11 bases lay in between. In germline, CDR1 is SGHVS, CDR2 FNYEAQ. Note on this clonotype: Its antigen is not known.

TCR beta CDR3 regions were amplified from RNA transcripts. Initially, a first-round RT-PCR of the TCR CDR3 employed the HTBI primer set. TCRdb reprocessed the multiplex PCR reads with MiXCR, giving one entry per CDR3 protein. The sample lists hundreds of thousands of distinct CDR3 sequences, more than 20% seen once, with about 70% in the top ten. The rearrangement uses TRBV7-6 and TRBJ1-5; D is unresolved. What was sequenced was blood. The receptor's source is a man between 50 and 59 years old with Graves' hyperthyroidism. Here the CDR3 reads CASSRVSNSNQPQHF. The DNA of the CDR3 is TGTGCCAGCAGCCGGGTTTCAAATAGCAATCAGCCCCAGCATTTT.